In its sample, the clone carrying this TCR beta chain was seen a few times. Its ends do not fully match the called genes, so a read error is possible. This entry is derived from a study of control samples from healthy donors and cancer patients. The CDR3 length is 12 residues. Looked up from germline, CDR1 is SEHNR and CDR2 is FQNEAQ (reference sequence). Clones were read by immunoSEQ multiplex PCR, and TCRdb kept only the in-frame ones, dropping some. The repertoire holds about 41,000 clones, with less than 95% as singletons. The rearrangement joins TRBV7-9 to TRBJ2-7, with D perhaps matching TRBD1 (6 bases). Material for sequencing was blood. This sequence originates from a man in his fifties or sixties in good health. CDR3 region: CASSLTGLGGHF. CDR3 nucleotide sequence: TGTGCCAGCAGCTTAACAGGGCTGGGTGGACACTTC.